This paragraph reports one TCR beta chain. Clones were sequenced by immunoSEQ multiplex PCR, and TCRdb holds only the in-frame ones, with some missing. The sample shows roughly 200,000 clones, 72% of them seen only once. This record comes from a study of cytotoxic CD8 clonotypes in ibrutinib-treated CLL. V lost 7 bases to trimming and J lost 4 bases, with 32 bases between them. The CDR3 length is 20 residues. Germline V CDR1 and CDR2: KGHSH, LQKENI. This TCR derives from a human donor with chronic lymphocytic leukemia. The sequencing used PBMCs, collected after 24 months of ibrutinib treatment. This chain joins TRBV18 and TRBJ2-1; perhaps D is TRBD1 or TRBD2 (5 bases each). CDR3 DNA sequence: TGTGCCAGCTTCTCATCGCAGTTTTCAGGGACGCACCTCCCTTACAATGAGCAGTTCTTC. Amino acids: CASFSSQFSGTHLPYNEQFF.